Below are 26 T cell receptor beta chains sequenced from a single sample in a study of blood T cell repertoires in COVID-19. TCRdb's copy holds only in-frame clones and misses some; the assay was immunoSEQ multiplex PCR. The data contain about 400,000 clones, roughly 90% of them singletons. Sequencing used PBMCs or T cells enriched from blood (not recorded which). These receptors all stem from a woman younger than 45 who had recovered from COVID-19.

The CDR3, as DNA: TGTGCCACCAGCAGAACCGGGACAGGGGGTAACTATGGCTACACCTTC. Its protein product is CATSRTGTGGNYGYTF. V and J are TRBV15 and TRBJ1-2; the match to TRBD1 covers 11 bases. The CDR3 consists of 16 residues. V was pared by 2 bases and J by 1 base, with 3 bases of the junction left unmatched. CDR1 is LNHNV and CDR2 is YYDKDF in the germline V gene (reference sequence).

V usage is TRBV10-3 and J usage is TRBJ2-1; D is ambiguous. Trimming left V 0 bases short and J 9 bases short, with 12 bases between. CDR1 is ENHRY, CDR2 SYGVKD, per germline. This CDR3 is 14 amino acids long. The CDR3, as DNA: TGTGCCATCAGTGAGTCTCTAGACCGTACTGAGCAGTTCTTC. Amino acid sequence: CAISESLDRTEQFF.

The chain employs TRBV2 and TRBJ2-4; D uncertain. The V gene lost 3 bases and the J gene lost 1 base, with 10 bases spanning the gap. Per the germline V gene, CDR1 is SNHLY and CDR2 is FYNNEI. The length of the CDR3 is 15 residues. The CDR3 is CASSDAQRAKNIQYF. In DNA form, the CDR3 reads TGTGCCAGCAGTGACGCGCAGAGGGCCAAAAACATTCAGTACTTC. Full variable domain (missing parts from reference TRBV2 and TRBJ2-4): EPEVTQTPSHQVTQMGQEVILRCVPISNHLYFYWYRQILGQKVEFLVSFYNNEISEKSEIFDDQFSVERPDGSNFTLKIRSTKLEDSAMYFCASSDAQRAKNIQYFGAGTRLSVL.

The gene calls are TRBV18 and TRBJ1-1, with D possibly being TRBD1 (6 bases). The CDR3 has 17 amino acids. The germline gives CDR1 KGHSH, CDR2 LQKENI. V dropped 2 bases and J dropped 3 bases, with 19 bases sitting between them. Here the CDR3 reads CASSPGTRNFSHTEAFF. The CDR3 nucleotides read TGTGCCAGCTCACCAGGGACACGTAACTTTAGTCACACTGAAGCTTTCTTT.

The chain recombines TRBV29-1 with TRBJ1-1; 9 bases align to TRBD1. Germline V CDR1 and CDR2: SQVTM, ANQGSEA. The CDR3 covers 13 residues. V trimming: 4 bases; J trimming: 3 bases; junction bases outside the gene matches: 3. In nucleotides, the CDR3 is TGCAGCGTTGGGACAGGGGCGTACACTGAAGCTTTCTTT. Its protein product is CSVGTGAYTEAFF.

The chain has TRBV5-1 and TRBJ2-7; D is perhaps TRBD1 (5 bases). The CDR3 has 13 residues. The germline gives CDR1 SGHRS, CDR2 YFSETQ. The V end was cut by 4 bases, the J end by 3 bases, with 11 bases between. The CDR3 sequence: CASSPGRGYEQYF. As DNA, the CDR3 is TGCGCCAGCAGCCCCGGTAGGGGCTACGAGCAGTACTTC. The full variable domain, rest sourced from reference TRBV5-1 and TRBJ2-7, is KAGVTQTPRYLIKTRGQQVTLSCSPISGHRSVSWYQQTPGQGLQFLFEYFSETQRNKGNFPGRFSGRQFSNSRSEMNVSTLELGDSALYLCASSPGRGYEQYFGPGTRLTVT.

V gene TRBV29-1 combines with J gene TRBJ1-3; D is perhaps TRBD1 (5 bases). The CDR3 covers 14 residues. Germline V gene sequence: CDR1 SQVTM, CDR2 ANQGSEA. The V gene lost 3 bases and the J gene lost 0 bases, with 9 bases spanning the gap. CDR3 DNA: TGCAGCGTTGACCCCAGGGCCTCTGGAAACACCATATATTTT. This translates into CSVDPRASGNTIYF.

This clone is a singleton in its sample. V and J are TRBV5-6 and TRBJ1-4; D is unresolved. V lost 3 bases and J lost 5, with 11 bases in between. The CDR3 covers 14 residues. The germline gives CDR1 SGHDT, CDR2 YYEEEE. The CDR3 is CASSSGYKNEKLFF. For the CDR3, the DNA is TGTGCCAGCAGCTCTGGTTACAAAAATGAAAAACTGTTTTTT.

The chain joins TRBV4-1 to TRBJ2-3; D is possibly TRBD2 (5 bases). Germline V gene sequence: CDR1 MGHRA, CDR2 YSYEKL. This CDR3 is built from 17 residues. V was trimmed by 0 bases and J by 0 bases, leaving 13 bases between them. The CDR3 DNA follows: TGCGCCAGCAGCCAAGAGTCGGTAGCGCAAAGCACAGATACGCAGTATTTT. It is translated as CASSQESVAQSTDTQYF.

CDR3 DNA: TGCGCCAGCAGCTTGGCCTCGGGAGAAGGCTATGGCTACACCTTC. Residues: CASSLASGEGYGYTF. The chain combines TRBV5-1 with TRBJ1-2, with unresolved D. Germline loops: CDR1 SGHRS, CDR2 YFSETQ. The V end was cut by 0 bases, the J end by 4 bases, with 13 bases between. This CDR3 is built from 15 residues.

The chain is built from TRBV28 and TRBJ1-2; D uncertain. The length of the CDR3 is 12 residues. Germline CDR1 reads MDHEN; CDR2 reads SYDVKM. V was pared by 6 bases and J by 7 bases, with 12 bases between. Here the CDR3 reads CASRSSGGGYTF. The DNA of the CDR3 is TGTGCCAGCAGATCCTCAGGAGGTGGCTACACCTTC.

This chain links TRBV4-1 with TRBJ2-7, with a weak D call TRBD1 (5 bases). The V end lost 8 bases, the J end lost 3 bases, and 14 bases lay between the germline ends. The length of the CDR3 is 13 residues. Germline values: CDR1 MGHRA, CDR2 YSYEKL. For the CDR3, the DNA is TGCGCCAGCCAGTTCGACAGCCTCTACGAGCAGTACTTC. Encoded protein: CASQFDSLYEQYF.

This clone was counted once. The rearrangement uses TRBV2 and TRBJ1-2; 7 bases map to TRBD1. This CDR3 has 15 amino acids. Per germline, CDR1 SNHLY and CDR2 FYNNEI. Trimming at V came to 4 bases and at J to 2 bases, leaving 7 bases not matched to a gene. CDR3 nucleotide sequence: TGTGCCAGCAGTGCAGGGGGATTTTCGAACTATGGCTACACCTTC. The encoded protein is CASSAGGFSNYGYTF.

V and J are TRBV7-8 and TRBJ2-7; TRBD1 aligns across 7 bases. This CDR3 is built from 13 residues. V gave up 5 bases and J gave up 3 bases; unmatched junction bases: 4. Germline V lookup: CDR1 SGHVS, CDR2 FQNEAQ. The CDR3 DNA is TGTGCCAGCAGCCGGGACAGCCTCTACGAGCAGTACTTC. This sequence encodes CASSRDSLYEQYF.

This clone has a single count. The chain uses TRBV19 and TRBJ2-3, with 8 bases that match TRBD2. CDR3 length: 14 amino acids. Germline trimming cut 5 bases from V and 6 bases from J; bases unmatched to any gene: 7. CDR1 is LNHDA, CDR2 SQIVND, per germline (reference sequence). The CDR3 loop reads CASSEAGVTDTQYF. The DNA of the CDR3 is TGTGCCAGTAGTGAAGCGGGAGTAACGGATACGCAGTATTTT. The variable domain in full, with the rest retrieved from reference TRBV19 and TRBJ2-3, is DGGITQSPKYLFRKEGQNVTLSCEQNLNHDAMYWYRQDPGQGLRLIYYSQIVNDFQKGDIAEGYSVSREKKESFPLTVTSAQKNPTAFYLCASSEAGVTDTQYFGPGTRLTVL.

The chain recombines TRBV2 with TRBJ2-7, with TRBD2 identical over 10 bases. Per germline, CDR1 SNHLY and CDR2 FYNNEI. CDR3 size: 13 residues. V lost 4 bases, J lost 4 bases, and 1 base stayed unmatched. In DNA, the CDR3 is TGTGCCAGCAGTGCTAGCGGGGGTTACGAGCAGTACTTC. This gives the protein CASSASGGYEQYF.

The V call is TRBV3-1 (or the pseudogene TRBV3-2), the J call TRBJ2-3; 9 nucleotides line up with TRBD2. The CDR3 contains 18 residues. Trimming at V came to 0 bases and at J to 6 bases, leaving 13 bases not matched to a gene. The germline V gene encodes CDR1 LGHDT and CDR2 YNNKEL (reference sequence). The CDR3 protein is CASSQEDGGLAGSDTQYF. CDR3 bases: TGTGCCAGCAGCCAAGAGGATGGGGGTCTAGCGGGGAGTGATACGCAGTATTTT.

The gene calls are TRBV9 and TRBJ1-2; D is unclear. Germline V CDR1 and CDR2: SGDLS, YYNGEE. Trimming pared 5 bases from V and 8 bases from J, leaving 10 bases between. This CDR3 has 11 amino acids. CDR3 nucleotides: TGTGCCAGCAGGTCCTTGGAGGGCTACACCTTC. Residues: CASRSLEGYTF.

V and J are TRBV7-6 and TRBJ1-2; the match to TRBD1 covers 9 bases. Germline V gives CDR1 SGHVS, CDR2 FNYEAQ. This CDR3 has 14 amino acids. The trim removed 5 bases at V and 4 bases at J, leaving 5 bases unmatched. The CDR3 DNA follows: TGTGCCAGCAGCGAGGGACAGGGAGGCTATGGCTACACCTTC. Translation gives CASSEGQGGYGYTF. The complete variable domain, with remaining parts taken from reference TRBV7-6 and TRBJ1-2, reads GAGVSQSPRYKVTKRGQDVALRCDPISGHVSLYWYRQALGQGPEFLTYFNYEAQQDKSGLPNDRFSAERPEGSISTLTIQRTEQRDSAMYRCASSEGQGGYGYTFGSGTRLTVV.

CDR3 in amino acids: CASSQGTEMNTEAFF. The CDR3 nucleotides read TGCGCCAGCAGCCAAGGCACGGAGATGAACACTGAAGCTTTCTTT. J is TRBJ1-1 and V is TRBV4-1; D not resolved. Between the trimmed V and J ends, which lost 1 base and 0 bases, there was a span of 9 bases. The CDR3 sequence is 15 residues long. CDR1 is MGHRA, CDR2 YSYEKL, per germline.

This sequence joins TRBV5-5 and TRBJ2-1, with D possibly TRBD2 on 6 matching bases. V was trimmed by 1 base and J by 6 bases, leaving 11 bases between them. Germline CDR1 is SGHKS and CDR2 is YYEKEE (reference sequence). This CDR3 comprises 14 residues. The CDR3 loop is CASSLWGDFNEQFF. The CDR3, as DNA: TGTGCCAGCAGCTTGTGGGGGGACTTCAATGAGCAGTTCTTC.

This clone was seen a few times. The V gene is TRBV20-1, the J gene TRBJ1-2; no definite D call. Trimming removed 0 bases at V and 5 bases at J, with 4 bases between. The CDR3 runs to 11 residues. CDR1 and CDR2 (germline): DFQATT, SNEGSKA (reference sequence). The DNA of the CDR3 is TGCAGTGCTAGAGAGTCTTATGGCTACACCTTC. Its protein product is CSARESYGYTF.

The V call is TRBV9, the J call TRBJ1-4; TRBD1 aligns across 7 bases. Germline V lookup: CDR1 SGDLS, CDR2 YYNGEE. This CDR3 has 12 amino acids. The V segment lost 3 bases and the J segment 11 bases; nucleotides outside the gene matches: 4. CDR3 protein: CASSDLTGKLFF. DNA of the CDR3: TGTGCCAGCAGCGACCTGACAGGGAAACTGTTTTTT. The variable domain in full, with the rest retrieved from reference TRBV9 and TRBJ1-4, is DSGVTQTPKHLITATGQRVTLRCSPRSGDLSVYWYQQSLDQGLQFLIQYYNGEERAKGNILERFSAQQFPDLHSELNLSSLELGDSALYFCASSDLTGKLFFGSGTQLSVL.

The chain uses TRBV28 and TRBJ2-5, with 7 bases that match TRBD2. Germline-derived CDR1 and CDR2 are MDHEN and SYDVKM. CDR3 length equals 14 residues. With 7 bases clipped from V and 5 bases from J, the junction kept 10 bases outside the gene matches. The CDR3 sequence: CASTLSGTGETQYF. The CDR3 DNA reads as TGTGCCAGCACACTAAGCGGGACCGGGGAGACCCAGTACTTC.

CDR3 DNA: TGTGCCAGCAGTGAGAGACTAGCGGGAGGGGGGAATGAGCAGTTCTTC. Protein: CASSERLAGGGNEQFF. The chain carries TRBV6-1 and TRBJ2-1, with 14 bases fitting TRBD2. With 3 bases clipped from V and 7 bases from J, the junction kept 5 bases outside the gene matches. CDR1 and CDR2 from the germline V gene are MNHNS and SASEGT. This CDR3 region has 16 residues.

V usage is TRBV28 and J usage is TRBJ1-6, with 7 bases that match TRBD1. This CDR3 comprises 13 residues. The V and J ends lost 7 bases and 9 bases, in that order; junction bases with no gene match: 6. The germline CDR1 and CDR2 sequences are MDHEN and SYDVKM. In DNA, the CDR3 is TGTGCCAGCATCAGGGGGAGTGTTTCACCCCTCCACTTT. Protein: CASIRGSVSPLHF.